This T cell receptor beta chain was profiled in a study of cytomegalovirus exposure and HLA in healthy donors. With respect to this clone: Antigen specificity is unknown.

The primer mix had 60 Vbeta and 13 Jbeta primers. Measured with immunoSEQ multiplex PCR; TCRdb has only the in-frame clones, and not every one. The repertoire consists of roughly 200,000 clones, with over 60% occurring once and the leading ten covering over 2%. All the people who gave samples were healthy bone marrow donors. Broader study findings: In a later analysis, at a false discovery rate of 0.05, under 20,000 TCR beta sequences matched HLA alleles.

Looked up from germline, CDR1 is MDHEN and CDR2 is SYDVKM. The CDR3 contains 14 residues. V lost 7 bases and J lost 5, with 15 bases in between. Input material: PBMCs. The sequence came from a woman in her 30s in good health and CMV-seropositive. V gene TRBV28 combines with J gene TRBJ2-1, with D maybe TRBD1 (5 bases). The CDR3 DNA is TGTGCCAGCATCTCTGGGGCGGTTAACAATGAGCAGTTCTTC. Translation gives CASISGAVNNEQFF.